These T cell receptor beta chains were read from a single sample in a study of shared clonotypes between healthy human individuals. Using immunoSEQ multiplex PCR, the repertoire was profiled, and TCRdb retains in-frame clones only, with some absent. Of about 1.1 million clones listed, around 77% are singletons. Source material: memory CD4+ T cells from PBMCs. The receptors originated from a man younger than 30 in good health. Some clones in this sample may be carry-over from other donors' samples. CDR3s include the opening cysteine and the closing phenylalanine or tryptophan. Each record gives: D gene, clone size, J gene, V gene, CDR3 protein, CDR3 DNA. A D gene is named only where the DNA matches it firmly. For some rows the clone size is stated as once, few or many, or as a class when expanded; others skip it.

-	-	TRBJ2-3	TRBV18	CASSPLVAGTDTQYF	TGTGCCAGCTCACCCTTAGTGGCGGGCACAGATACGCAGTATTTT
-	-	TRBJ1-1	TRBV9	CASSPTGRTTEAFF	TGTGCCAGCAGCCCCACCGGACGAACGACTGAAGCTTTCTTT
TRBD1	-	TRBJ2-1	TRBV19	CASSETQGTLYNEQFF	TGTGCCAGTAGTGAAACACAGGGGACCTTATACAATGAGCAGTTCTTC
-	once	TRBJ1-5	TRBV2	CASSFNRRRSNQPQHF	TGTGCCAGCAGTTTCAACAGGCGTCGGAGCAATCAGCCCCAGCATTTT
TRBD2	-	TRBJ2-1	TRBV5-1	CASSSLAGASLEQFF	TGCGCCAGCAGCTCTTTAGCGGGAGCATCTCTTGAGCAGTTCTTC
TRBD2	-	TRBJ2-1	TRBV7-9	CASRPGTSGREQHEQFF	TGTGCCAGCAGACCGGGGACTAGCGGGAGGGAACAACATGAGCAGTTCTTC
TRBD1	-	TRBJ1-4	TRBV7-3	CASSLTGTENEKLFF	TGTGCCAGCAGCTTAACCGGGACAGAAAATGAAAAACTGTTTTTT
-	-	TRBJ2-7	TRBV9	CASSVEGGEQYF	TGTGCCAGCAGCGTAGAGGGGGGCGAGCAGTACTTC
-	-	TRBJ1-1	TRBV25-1	CASSELTGRDTEAFF	TGTGCCAGCAGTGAATTGACAGGAAGAGACACTGAAGCTTTCTTT
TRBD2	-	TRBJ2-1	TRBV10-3	CAISESVAGAVEQFF	TGTGCCATCAGTGAATCCGTAGCGGGAGCGGTAGAGCAGTTCTTC
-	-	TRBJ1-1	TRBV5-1	CASSLAQGSMNTEAFF	TGCGCCAGCAGCTTGGCACAGGGATCGATGAACACTGAAGCTTTCTTT
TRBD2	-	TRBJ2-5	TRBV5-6	CASSFRTSGRKHQETQYF	TGTGCCAGCAGCTTTCGGACTAGCGGGAGGAAACACCAAGAGACCCAGTACTTC
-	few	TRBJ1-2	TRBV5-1	CASSLGGAQSGGYTF	TGCGCCAGCAGCTTGGGTGGAGCGCAGAGTGGTGGCTACACCTTC
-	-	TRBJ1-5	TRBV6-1	CATRDTTRQPQHF	TGTGCCACTCGGGACACAACGAGGCAGCCCCAGCATTTT
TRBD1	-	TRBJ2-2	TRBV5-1	CASSSPGQDRTGELFF	TGCGCCAGCAGCTCACCGGGACAGGATAGAACCGGGGAGCTGTTTTTT
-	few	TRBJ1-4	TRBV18	CASSPLTGINEKLFF	TGTGCCAGCTCACCCCTAACAGGGATCAATGAAAAACTGTTTTTT
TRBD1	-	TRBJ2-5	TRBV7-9	CASSLISRDRYF	TGTGCCAGCAGCTTAATATCTCGGGACAGATACTTC
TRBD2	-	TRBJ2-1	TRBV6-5	CASGSGTSVYNEQFF	TGTGCCAGCGGATCCGGGACTAGCGTTTACAATGAGCAGTTCTTC
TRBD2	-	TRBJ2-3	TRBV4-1	CASSQRWRAGSGSDTQYF	TGCGCCAGCAGCCAGAGGTGGCGAGCGGGAAGTGGATCAGATACGCAGTATTTT
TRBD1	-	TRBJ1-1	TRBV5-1	CASSGQGADTEAFF	TGCGCCAGCAGCGGACAGGGGGCGGACACTGAAGCTTTCTTT
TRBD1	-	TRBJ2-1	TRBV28	CASSSGQRTDRNEQFF	TGTGCCAGCAGTTCGGGACAGAGAACTGATCGCAATGAGCAGTTCTTC
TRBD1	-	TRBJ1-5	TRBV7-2	CASAGGRDQPQHF	TGTGCCAGCGCAGGGGGGCGGGATCAGCCCCAGCATTTT
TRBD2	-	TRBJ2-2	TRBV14	CASSRTSGRTGELFF	TGTGCCAGCAGCCGGACTAGCGGGCGCACCGGGGAGCTGTTTTTT
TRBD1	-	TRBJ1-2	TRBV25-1	CASSEDAGWDRFPYGYTF	TGTGCCAGCAGTGAGGATGCCGGGTGGGACAGGTTTCCCTATGGCTACACCTTC
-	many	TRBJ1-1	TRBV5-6	CASRLRQNTEAFF	TGTGCCAGCAGATTGCGACAGAACACTGAAGCTTTCTTT
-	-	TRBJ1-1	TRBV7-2	CASSLVTSVSAAFF	TGTGCCAGCAGCTTAGTTACCTCGGTATCCGCAGCTTTCTTT
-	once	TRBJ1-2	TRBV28	CASRLQGSSFVEGYTF	TGTGCCAGCAGGTTACAGGGTTCTTCGTTTGTTGAAGGCTACACCTTC
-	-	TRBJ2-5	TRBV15	CATSRGGGGEQETQYF	TGTGCCACCAGCAGAGGGGGGGGCGGGGAGCAAGAGACCCAGTACTTC
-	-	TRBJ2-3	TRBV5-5	CASSLARRTDTQYF	TGTGCCAGCAGCTTGGCCCGGCGGACAGATACGCAGTATTTT
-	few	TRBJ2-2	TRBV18	CASSLAIGELFF	TGTGCCAGCTCATTAGCGATCGGGGAGCTGTTTTTT
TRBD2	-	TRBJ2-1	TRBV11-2	CASSPGTSVANEQFF	TGTGCCAGCAGCCCCGGGACTAGCGTCGCCAATGAGCAGTTCTTC
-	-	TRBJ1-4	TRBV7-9	CASSLATRDEKLFF	TGTGCCAGCAGCTTAGCGACTCGGGATGAAAAACTGTTTTTT
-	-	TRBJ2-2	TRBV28	CASSFRNTGELFF	TGTGCCAGCAGTTTTAGGAACACCGGGGAGCTGTTTTTT
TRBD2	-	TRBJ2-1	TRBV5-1	CASSSRTSGAYNEQFF	TGCGCCAGCAGCTCCCGGACTAGCGGAGCCTACAATGAGCAGTTCTTC
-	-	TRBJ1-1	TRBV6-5	CASTPGGGVTGAFF	TGTGCCAGCACCCCTGGAGGGGGAGTTACTGGAGCTTTCTTT
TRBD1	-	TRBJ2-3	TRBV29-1	CSVDRDRGIDTQYF	TGCAGCGTTGACAGGGACAGGGGGATAGATACGCAGTATTTT